What follows describes a single TCR beta chain. Its antigen is currently unknown. This entry belongs to a study of cytotoxic CD8 clonotypes in ibrutinib-treated CLL. Study overall: The average sample held roughly 250,000 productive templates and tens of thousands of productive rearrangements.

Trimming cost V 0 bases and J 1 base, with 6 bases left between them. Looked up from germline, CDR1 is GTSNPN and CDR2 is SVGIG (reference sequence). The CDR3 has 13 residues. The repertoire was sequenced with immunoSEQ multiplex PCR; TCRdb's copy has only in-frame clones and lacks some. Of 150,000 to 200,000 clones detected, approximately 77% appear once; the ten largest clones hold approximately 2%. Study-level results: Public clonotypes occurred uncommonly; on treatment, they contracted or remained stable.

Sequencing used PBMCs, obtained after 12 months of ibrutinib treatment. The chain couples TRBV30 to TRBJ1-1; D is unclear. This TCR derives from a human donor with chronic lymphocytic leukemia. CDR3: CAWSVAENTEAFF. Here the CDR3 DNA reads TGTGCCTGGAGTGTGGCAGAGAACACTGAAGCTTTCTTT.